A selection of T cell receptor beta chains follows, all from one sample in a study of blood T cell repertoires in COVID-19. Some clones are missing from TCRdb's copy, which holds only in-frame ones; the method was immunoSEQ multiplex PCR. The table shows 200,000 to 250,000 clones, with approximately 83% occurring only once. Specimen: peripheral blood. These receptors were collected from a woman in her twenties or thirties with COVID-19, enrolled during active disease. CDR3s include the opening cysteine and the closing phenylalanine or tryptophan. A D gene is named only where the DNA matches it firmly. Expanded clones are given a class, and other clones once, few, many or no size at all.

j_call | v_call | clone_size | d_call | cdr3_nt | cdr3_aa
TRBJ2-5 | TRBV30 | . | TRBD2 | TGTGCCTGGGCCGGGACTAGCGGGGGCTTTCAAGAGACCCAGTACTTC | CAWAGTSGGFQETQYF
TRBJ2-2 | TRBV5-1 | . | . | TGCGCCAGCAGCCATCAGGACACCGGGGAGCTGTTTTTT | CASSHQDTGELFF
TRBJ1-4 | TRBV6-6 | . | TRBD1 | TGTGCCAGCACTGAACAGGGGGTCAATGAAAAACTGTTTTTT | CASTEQGVNEKLFF
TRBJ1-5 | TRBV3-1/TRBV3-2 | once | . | TGTGCCAGCAGCCAGTTACAGGGTCCCCAGCATTTT | CASSQLQGPQHF
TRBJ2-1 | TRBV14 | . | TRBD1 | TGTGCCAGCAGCCGGTCGCCCGGACAGGGATCGAGTGAGCAGTTCTTC | CASSRSPGQGSSEQFF
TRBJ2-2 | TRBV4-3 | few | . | TGCGCCAGCAGCCAAGTAACAGTTGCCGGGGAGCTGTTTTTT | CASSQVTVAGELFF
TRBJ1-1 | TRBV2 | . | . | TGTGCCAGCATAGGAGAGAACACTGAAGCTTTCTTT | CASIGENTEAFF
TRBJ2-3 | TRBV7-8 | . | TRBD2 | TGTGCCAGCAGCTTATTGAGCGGGGGAAGCACAGATACGCAGTATTTT | CASSLLSGGSTDTQYF
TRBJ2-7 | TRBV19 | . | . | TGTGCCAGTAGTATCCGACGGGAACTACCTAGCTCCTACGAGCAGTACTTC | CASSIRRELPSSYEQYF
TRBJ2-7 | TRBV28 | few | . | TGTGCCAGCAGTTATCCCCAACTCACCTACGAGCAGTACTTC | CASSYPQLTYEQYF
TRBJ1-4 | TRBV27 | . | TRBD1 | TGTGCCAGCAGCCGTGGACAGGGTTACAGTGAAAAACTGTTTTTT | CASSRGQGYSEKLFF
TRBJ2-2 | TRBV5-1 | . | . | TGCGCCAGCAGGTCAGAATGGGGCGCGAACACCGGGGAGCTGTTTTTT | CASRSEWGANTGELFF
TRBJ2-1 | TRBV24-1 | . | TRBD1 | TGTGCCACCAGTGATCCCGCGACAGGGAACTCCTACAATGAGCAGTTCTTC | CATSDPATGNSYNEQFF
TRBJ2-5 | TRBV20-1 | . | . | TGCAGTGCTAGTAGTTCGGGTTACGGAACCCAGTACTTC | CSASSSGYGTQYF
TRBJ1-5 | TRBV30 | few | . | TGTGCCTGGGAGAGCGGCAATCAGCCCCAGCATTTT | CAWESGNQPQHF
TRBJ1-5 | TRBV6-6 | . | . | TGTGCCAGCAGTCCACTGGACAGAGCCAGCAATCAGCCCCAGCATTTT | CASSPLDRASNQPQHF
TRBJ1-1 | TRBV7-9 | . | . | TGTGCCAGCAGCTTAGTAGCGGGCACCCGCCGTGGCACTGAAGCTTTCTTT | CASSLVAGTRRGTEAFF
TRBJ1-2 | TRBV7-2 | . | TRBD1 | TGTGCCAGCAGCGTTAGACAGGGGGGGACAGGCTACACCTTC | CASSVRQGGTGYTF
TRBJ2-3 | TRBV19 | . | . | TGTGCCAGTAGTACAGGGTTGGCTCACACAGATACGCAGTATTTT | CASSTGLAHTDTQYF
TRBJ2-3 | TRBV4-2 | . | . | TGTGCCAGCAGCCAAGGGGACTCCCTTAGCACAGATACGCAGTATTTT | CASSQGDSLSTDTQYF
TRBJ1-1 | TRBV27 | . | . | TGTGCCAGCAGTTCAGGGAGGGCTGAAGCTTTCTTT | CASSSGRAEAFF
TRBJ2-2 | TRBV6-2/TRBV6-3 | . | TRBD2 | TGTGCCAGCAGTTACCTCAGCGGGACGGGACTCATCAGGTCGAACACCGGGGAGCTGTTTTTT | CASSYLSGTGLIRSNTGELFF
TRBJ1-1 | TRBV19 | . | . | TGTGCCAGTAGTATTGAGCAGGGCCTAAACACTGAAGCTTTCTTT | CASSIEQGLNTEAFF
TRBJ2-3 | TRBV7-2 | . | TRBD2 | TGTGCCAGCAGGTCCGTCTCGCATGCGGGGAGGGGCACAGATACGCAGTATTTT | CASRSVSHAGRGTDTQYF
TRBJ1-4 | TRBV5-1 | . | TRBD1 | TGCGCCAGCAGCTTGGAGGGACAGAGTAATGAAAAACTGTTTTTT | CASSLEGQSNEKLFF
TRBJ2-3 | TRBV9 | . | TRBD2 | TGTGCCAGCAGCGTAGGATTAGCGGGGGCTCGGGGAGATACGCAGTATTTT | CASSVGLAGARGDTQYF
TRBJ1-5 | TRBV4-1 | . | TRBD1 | TGCGCCAGCAGCCAAGAAGGGACAGGGGTCAATCAGCCCCAGCATTTT | CASSQEGTGVNQPQHF
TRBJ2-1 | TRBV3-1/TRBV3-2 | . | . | TGTGCCAGCAGTTACCTCCGGACAGTAACCTACAATGAGCAGTTCTTC | CASSYLRTVTYNEQFF
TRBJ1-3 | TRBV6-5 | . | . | TGTGCCAGCAGTTACGCCCCCGGTTCCGGAAACACCATATATTTT | CASSYAPGSGNTIYF
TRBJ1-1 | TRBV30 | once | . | TGTGCCTGGAGTCCTCGCTCCGGGGAGAACACTGAAGCTTTCTTT | CAWSPRSGENTEAFF
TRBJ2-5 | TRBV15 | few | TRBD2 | TGTGCCACCAGCAGAGATAGGTGGGTGGGACTAGGGGGCCAAGAGACCCAGTACTTC | CATSRDRWVGLGGQETQYF
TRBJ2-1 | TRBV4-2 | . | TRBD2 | TGTGCCAGCAGCCTCCTCCAGGGGACTAGCAATGAGCAGTTCTTC | CASSLLQGTSNEQFF
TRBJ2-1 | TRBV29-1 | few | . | TGCAGCGTTGTTGGGCTAGCGTCTTACAATGAGCAGTTCTTC | CSVVGLASYNEQFF
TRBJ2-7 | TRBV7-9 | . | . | TGTGCCAGCAGCTTAGCGCCAAGGAGCGGGCTTATCTACGAGCAGTACTTC | CASSLAPRSGLIYEQYF
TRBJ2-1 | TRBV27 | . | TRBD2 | TGTGCCAGCAGGACTAGCGGGGCGCACAATGAGCAGTTCTTC | CASRTSGAHNEQFF
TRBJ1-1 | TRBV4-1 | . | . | TGCGCCAGCAGCCAGGGGGGGGGACCCACTGTAAACACTGAAGCTTTCTTT | CASSQGGGPTVNTEAFF
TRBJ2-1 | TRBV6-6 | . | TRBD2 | TGTGCCAGCAGTCCGACTAGCGGGGGCCTTTTTAGACCGTACAATGAGCAGTTCTTC | CASSPTSGGLFRPYNEQFF
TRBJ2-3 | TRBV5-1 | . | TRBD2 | TGCGCCAGCAGCTTGGGTCTAGCGGGAGGCACAGATACGCAGTATTTT | CASSLGLAGGTDTQYF
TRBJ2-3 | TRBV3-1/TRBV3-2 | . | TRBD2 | TGTGCCAGCAGCCAAGTAGCGGGAACGCAGTATTTT | CASSQVAGTQYF
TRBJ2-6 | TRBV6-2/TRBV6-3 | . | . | TGTGCCAGCAGCGTAATCTCTGGGGCCAACGTCCTGACTTTC | CASSVISGANVLTF
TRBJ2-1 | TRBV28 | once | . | TGTGCCAGCAGTTCATCGGGAGTCGAGCAGTTCTTC | CASSSSGVEQFF
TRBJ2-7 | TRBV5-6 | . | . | TGTGCCAGCAGCTTGGCAGGGCCCGAGCAGTACTTC | CASSLAGPEQYF
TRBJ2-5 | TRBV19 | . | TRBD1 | TGTGCCAGTAGTAAAAGACAGGGATCAGAGACCCAGTACTTC | CASSKRQGSETQYF
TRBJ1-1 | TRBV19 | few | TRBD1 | TGTGCCAGTAGCCATACCGGGACAGTGAACACTGAAGCTTTCTTT | CASSHTGTVNTEAFF
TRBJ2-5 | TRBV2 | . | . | TGTGCCAGTAACAGGGTGGGGACCCAGTACTTC | CASNRVGTQYF
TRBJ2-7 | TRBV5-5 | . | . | TGTGCCAGCAACCCTGGACATATCTCCTACGAGCAGTACTTC | CASNPGHISYEQYF
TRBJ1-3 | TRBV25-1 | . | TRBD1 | TGTGCCAGCAGTGAATTCAGGGGGGAAACCATATATTTT | CASSEFRGETIYF
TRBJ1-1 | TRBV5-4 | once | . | TGTGCCAGCAGCTTGGTGGCGGGGGGCAACACTGAAGCTTTCTTT | CASSLVAGGNTEAFF
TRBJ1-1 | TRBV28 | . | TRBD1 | TGTGCCAGCAGTTCGCCTAGACAGGGAAAGGACTTT | CASSSPRQGKDF
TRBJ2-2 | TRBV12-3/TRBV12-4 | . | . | TGTGCCAGCAGTTTCCGGGGCACCGGGGAGCTGTTTTTT | CASSFRGTGELFF
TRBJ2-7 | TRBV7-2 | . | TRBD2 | TGTGCCAGCAGCTTAGGCCTAGCGGGGAGTGCATCCTACGAGCAGTACTTC | CASSLGLAGSASYEQYF
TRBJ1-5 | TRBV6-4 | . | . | TGTGCCAGCATCAAGACCGGTAGCGGTCAGCCCCAGCATTTT | CASIKTGSGQPQHF
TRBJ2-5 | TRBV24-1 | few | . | TGTGCCACCAGTGATCGCGGGACAGCCCAAGAGACCCAGTACTTC | CATSDRGTAQETQYF
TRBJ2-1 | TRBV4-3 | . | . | TGCGCCAGCAGCCAAGATGAACTTGAAGCCTACAATGAGCAGTTCTTC | CASSQDELEAYNEQFF
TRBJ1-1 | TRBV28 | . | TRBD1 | TGTGCCAGCAGTTCGACAGGGGAAGGGAACACTGAAGCTTTCTTT | CASSSTGEGNTEAFF